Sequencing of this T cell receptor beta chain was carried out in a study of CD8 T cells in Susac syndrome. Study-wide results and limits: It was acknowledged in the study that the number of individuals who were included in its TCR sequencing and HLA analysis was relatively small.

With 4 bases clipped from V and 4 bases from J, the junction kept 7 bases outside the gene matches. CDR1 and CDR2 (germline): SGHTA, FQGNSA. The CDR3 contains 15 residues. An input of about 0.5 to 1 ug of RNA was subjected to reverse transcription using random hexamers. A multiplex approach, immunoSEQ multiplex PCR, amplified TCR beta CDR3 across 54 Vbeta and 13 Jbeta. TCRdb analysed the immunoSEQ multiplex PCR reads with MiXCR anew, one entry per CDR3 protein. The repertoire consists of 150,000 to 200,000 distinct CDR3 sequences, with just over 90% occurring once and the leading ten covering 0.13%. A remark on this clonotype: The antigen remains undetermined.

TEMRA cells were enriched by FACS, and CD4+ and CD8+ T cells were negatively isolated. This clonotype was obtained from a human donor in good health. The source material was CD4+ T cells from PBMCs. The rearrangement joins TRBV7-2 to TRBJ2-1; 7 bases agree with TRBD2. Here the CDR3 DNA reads TGTGCCAGCAGCTCCGCTGGCGGGGGTTACAATGAGCAGTTCTTC. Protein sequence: CASSSAGGGYNEQFF.